This is a list of T cell receptor beta chains from one sample in a study of control samples from healthy donors and cancer patients. Produced via immunoSEQ multiplex PCR; TCRdb's table is partial and in-frame only. The sample includes around 130,000 clones, approximately 90% seen only once; the top ten take 12%. Sequencing was done on a sample of blood. The origin of the receptors is a man aged 25 to 40 in good health. The CDR3 runs from the conserved cysteine through the conserved F or W. The order of the fields is V gene, clone size, D gene, J gene, CDR3 DNA, CDR3 protein. D genes are given only for firm matches. The size of a clone is reported for some rows only, either as once, few or many, or as a class for expanded clones.

TRBV5-5	.	.	TRBJ1-5	TGTGCCAGCAGCTTCTTTTTGCAGAGCAATCAGCCCCAGCATTTT	CASSFFLQSNQPQHF
TRBV15	.	.	TRBJ1-2	TGTGCCACCAGCAGAGATGGGGGGCGAGATGGCTACACCTTC	CATSRDGGRDGYTF
TRBV7-9	.	.	TRBJ1-1	TGTGCCAGCAGCCAAGACACCACTGAAGCTTTCTTT	CASSQDTTEAFF
TRBV27	.	TRBD1	TRBJ1-5	TGTGCCAGCAGTTCCCCCACGGACAGGGGGTTTGGTGGGTCATTAGCCCAGCATTTT	CASSSPTDRGFGGSLAQHF
TRBV24-1	.	.	TRBJ1-5	TGTGCCACGGGATTTGGGGGCGATCAGCCCCAGCATTTT	CATGFGGDQPQHF
TRBV27	.	TRBD1	TRBJ2-7	TGTGCCAGCAAGGACCCGGGACAGGGAAAGGTGCAGTACTTC	CASKDPGQGKVQYF
TRBV19	.	.	TRBJ2-3	TGTGCCAGTAGTTCCGGGCCTTGGCGGGTCACAGATACGCAGTATTTT	CASSSGPWRVTDTQYF
TRBV7-3	.	TRBD2	TRBJ2-5	TGTGCCAGCAGCTTAACCGGGACTAGCGGGGTCGGAGAGACCCAGTACTTC	CASSLTGTSGVGETQYF
TRBV2	once	.	TRBJ1-3	TGTGCCAGCAGTGTCCAGGGACTGATGCCTGGAAACACCATATATTTT	CASSVQGLMPGNTIYF
TRBV24-1	.	TRBD2	TRBJ2-3	TGTGCCACCAGTGCCCGGCCGGGACTAGCGGGGGGCCCCAGCACAGATACGCAGTATTTT	CATSARPGLAGGPSTDTQYF
TRBV13	once	.	TRBJ2-7	TGTGCCAGCAGCTTTCTGGAGGACCAATACGAGCAGTACTTC	CASSFLEDQYEQYF
TRBV7-2	.	.	TRBJ1-6	TGTGCCAGCAGCAAAGCCGGGACCCAGTATTCACCCCTCCACTTT	CASSKAGTQYSPLHF
TRBV10-3	.	.	TRBJ1-3	TGTGCCATTCAGAGCTCTGGAAACACCATATATTTT	CAIQSSGNTIYF
TRBV18	.	TRBD1	TRBJ2-1	TGTGCCAGCTCACCCGGGACAGGGGGCTACAATGAGCAGTTCTTC	CASSPGTGGYNEQFF
TRBV24-1	.	.	TRBJ2-3	TGTGCCACCAGTGACATACAGGGTTCTAGCACAGATACGCAGTATTTT	CATSDIQGSSTDTQYF
TRBV5-4	.	TRBD1	TRBJ1-5	TGTGCCAGCAGCTTGGGGACAGGGCCCAATCAGCCCCAGCATTTT	CASSLGTGPNQPQHF
TRBV2	.	.	TRBJ1-1	TGTGCCAGCGGTGGACAGATGAACACTGAAGCTTTCTTT	CASGGQMNTEAFF
TRBV7-2	.	.	TRBJ1-2	TGTGCCAGCAGCTTAATGACGGATGGCTACACCTTC	CASSLMTDGYTF
TRBV7-2	.	TRBD1	TRBJ1-1	TGTGCCAGCAGTGGGCAGGGGGGGTTAAGGACTGAAGCTTTCTTT	CASSGQGGLRTEAFF
TRBV5-1	.	TRBD1	TRBJ2-7	TGCGCCAGCGGTGCAGGACAGGGGTTTTCCGAGCAGTACTTC	CASGAGQGFSEQYF
TRBV5-6	.	.	TRBJ1-3	TGTGCCAGCAGCTTAGGGTTCACTGGAAACACCATATATTTT	CASSLGFTGNTIYF
TRBV10-3	.	TRBD1	TRBJ1-2	TGTGCCATCAGTGAGGGGACAGGGGGCAGCTATGGCTACACCTTC	CAISEGTGGSYGYTF
TRBV5-6	.	TRBD1	TRBJ2-4	TGTGCCAGCAGCCTAGGGACAGAAAAAAACATTCAGTACTTC	CASSLGTEKNIQYF
TRBV5-6	.	.	TRBJ1-5	TGTGCCAGCAGCCCTTTCGGGCCATATAGCAATCAGCCCCAGCATTTT	CASSPFGPYSNQPQHF
TRBV6-5	medium-sized	.	TRBJ1-3	TGTGCCAGCAGTTACACCTCTGGAAACACCATATATTTT	CASSYTSGNTIYF
TRBV6-5	.	.	TRBJ1-1	TGTGCCAGCAGTTACCTTTCCGGCACTGAAGCTTTCTTT	CASSYLSGTEAFF
TRBV9	.	TRBD2	TRBJ2-5	TGTGCCAGCAGCGTCGGACTAGGGGAGACCCAGTACTTC	CASSVGLGETQYF
TRBV25-1	.	.	TRBJ2-7	TGTGCCAGCAGTGATGGGGGCAGGTCGCCTTCCTACGAGCAGTACTTC	CASSDGGRSPSYEQYF
TRBV6-5	.	.	TRBJ1-4	TGTGCCAGCAGGTCGGGGCGGGGGAGAAATGAAAAACTGTTTTTT	CASRSGRGRNEKLFF
TRBV19	once	.	TRBJ1-5	TGTGCCAGTAGTATTAGGAGGGATCAGCCCCAGCATTTT	CASSIRRDQPQHF
TRBV6-4	.	.	TRBJ1-4	TGTGCCAGCAGTGAGAACCATGCAACTAATGAAAAACTGTTTTTT	CASSENHATNEKLFF
TRBV3-1/TRBV3-2	.	TRBD2	TRBJ2-5	TGTGCCAGCAGCCAGATAGCGGGGGGGCAAGAGACCCAGTACTTC	CASSQIAGGQETQYF
TRBV10-2	.	.	TRBJ1-5	TGCGCCAGCAGCCAGACAGAGCCCAATCAGCCCCAGCATTTT	CASSQTEPNQPQHF
TRBV7-9	few	.	TRBJ1-1	TGTGCCAGCATCTTACTCGTTGAAGGGGCTTTCTTT	CASILLVEGAFF
TRBV19	.	TRBD1	TRBJ2-2	TGTGCCAGTAGTTCGACCGGGACAGTTAACACCGGGGAGCTGTTTTTT	CASSSTGTVNTGELFF
TRBV4-1	many	TRBD1	TRBJ1-2	TGCGCCCGCAGCCATGGGAGGGGGGGACAGGGTGAAGGCTACACCTTC	CARSHGRGGQGEGYTF
TRBV5-1	.	TRBD1	TRBJ2-7	TGCGCCAGCAGCTTGGAGGCAGGGGGCAGGTACGAGCAGTACTTC	CASSLEAGGRYEQYF